This entry describes one TCR beta chain. The antigen remains unidentified. This entry comes from a study of T cells in Graves' hyperthyroidism and ophthalmopathy. Study-level findings and limits: Most thyroid clonotypes that were expanded above 0.001 also turned up in blood.

There were TCR beta CDR3 regions amplified from RNA transcripts. During a first-round RT-PCR of the TCR CDR3, the HTBI primer set was used. TCRdb redid the calling of the multiplex PCR reads with MiXCR, one entry per CDR3 protein. Found here are about 610,000 distinct CDR3 sequences, roughly 14% of them singletons; the top ten hold roughly 4.5%. A patient was excluded if there was uncontrolled infection, other autoimmune disease, pregnancy or lactation. Sequences were obtained from blood. The clonotype was recovered from a woman aged 40 to 50 with Graves' ophthalmopathy.

CDR3 region: CASSLQDGGNYEQYF. The CDR3 DNA is TGCGCCAGCAGCCTTCAGGACGGAGGGAACTACGAGCAGTACTTC. V usage is TRBV5-1 and J usage is TRBJ2-7; D is perhaps TRBD2 (6 bases). V lost 4 bases and J 3 bases, leaving 17 bases between the germline ends. CDR1 and CDR2 from the germline V gene are SGHRS and YFSETQ. The CDR3 is made up of 15 amino acids. The whole variable domain, filled in from reference TRBV5-1 and TRBJ2-7, reads KAGVTQTPRYLIKTRGQQVTLSCSPISGHRSVSWYQQTPGQGLQFLFEYFSETQRNKGNFPGRFSGRQFSNSRSEMNVSTLELGDSALYLCASSLQDGGNYEQYFGPGTRLTVT.